These 6 T cell receptor beta chains were sequenced from one sample in a study of T cell responses to AZD1222 COVID-19 vaccine listed by TCRdb under 2021. Library preparation was by the immunoSEQ multiplex PCR assay. The table comes from immuneACCESS by way of TCRdb, which keeps in-frame sequences with V and J called. Part of the clones is missing from these tables; in studies checked, under half for an unresolved V gene and the rest for unknown reasons. This sample holds over 150,000 clones; around 87% were observed only once. The top ten constitute around 4.5% of the sample. Interpreted using the paper, the time point label stands for: about 28 days (+/-7) after the second vaccine dose. The specimen comprised peripheral blood, sampled 28 days after the second AZD1222 dose. The source of these receptors is an adult who received the AZD1222 COVID-19 vaccine.

CDR3 in amino acids: CAIRDGAYEQYF. In nucleotides, the CDR3 is TGTGCCATCCGGGACGGAGCCTACGAGCAGTACTTC. J is TRBJ2-7 and V is TRBV10-3; D is possibly TRBD1 or TRBD2 (5 bases each). The CDR3 contains 12 residues. CDR1 is ENHRY, CDR2 SYGVKD, per germline. Trimming left V 8 bases short and J 2 bases short, with 10 bases between.

This clone was found a few times. The rearrangement joins TRBV27 to TRBJ2-1; D uncertain. The CDR3 loop spans 12 amino acids. Trimming pared 6 bases from V and 5 bases from J, leaving 8 bases between. The V gene's germline CDR1 is MNHEY and CDR2 SMNVEV (reference sequence). The CDR3 region has the DNA TGTGCCAGCAGCCCCCTTGACAATGAGCAGTTCTTC. Encoded protein: CASSPLDNEQFF.

This sequence joins TRBV10-3 and TRBJ1-2, with D maybe TRBD1 (6 bases). Trimming stripped 4 bases from V and 3 bases from J, with 21 bases between. CDR1 is ENHRY, CDR2 SYGVKD, per germline. This CDR3 spans 17 amino acids. The CDR3 spells CAISVRGIRGLDYGYTF. The CDR3 region has the DNA TGTGCCATCAGTGTGAGGGGGATCAGGGGTCTGGACTATGGCTACACCTTC.

CDR3 sequence: CASSQVGRKTGELFF. The CDR3 nucleotides read TGTGCCAGCAGCCAAGTGGGACGGAAGACCGGGGAGCTGTTTTTT. J is TRBJ2-2 and V is TRBV7-9; D assignment may be TRBD1 or TRBD2 (5 bases each). This CDR3 contains 15 residues. V lost 5 bases, J lost 5 bases, and 15 bases lay in between. Germline values: CDR1 SEHNR, CDR2 FQNEAQ (reference sequence).

The chain recombines TRBV29-1 with TRBJ1-1, with TRBD1 matching over 7 bases. This CDR3 is built from 13 residues. The germline CDR1 and CDR2 sequences are SQVTM and ANQGSEA. Trimming at V came to 6 bases and at J to 0 bases, leaving 4 bases not matched to a gene. CDR3 bases: TGCAGCGTCTTAGGGGGCATGAACACTGAAGCTTTCTTT. Its protein product is CSVLGGMNTEAFF.

The rearrangement uses TRBV3-1 (or the pseudogene TRBV3-2) and TRBJ1-4; D is unclear. V shed 5 bases and J shed 5 bases, with 9 bases lying between them. The CDR3 extends over 13 amino acids. CDR1 LGHDT and CDR2 YNNKEL come from the germline V gene (reference sequence). The CDR3 DNA reads as TGTGCCAGCAGCGCTAGCGGGAATGAAAAACTGTTTTTT. The encoded protein is CASSASGNEKLFF.